This T cell receptor beta chain was sequenced in a study of cytomegalovirus exposure and HLA in healthy donors. Every donor was a healthy person donating bone marrow. Whole-study results and caveats: Earlier findings revealed that most TCR beta V segments proved productive either about 87% or about 30% of the time. In a later analysis, TCR beta V- and J-gene trimming was associated with a missense DCLRE1C variant.

Use of 60 Vbeta and 13 Jbeta primers characterized the PCR. Method: immunoSEQ multiplex PCR; TCRdb's copy keeps in-frame clones and lacks some. This table has 100,000 to 150,000 clones, approximately 82% appearing once. About this clone itself: The antigen is undetermined.

The CDR3 contains 16 residues. CDR1 is SGHKS and CDR2 is YYEKEE in the germline V gene (reference sequence). V lost 4 bases and J lost 6; bases outside the gene matches: 10. Sequencing used PBMCs. The chain recombines TRBV5-5 with TRBJ2-2; 9 bases agree with TRBD1. The sequence was obtained from a female donor in good health and CMV-seronegative. CDR3 sequence reads: CASSVTGGTIAGELFF. Written as DNA, the CDR3 is TGTGCCAGCAGCGTGACAGGGGGGACAATCGCCGGGGAGCTGTTTTTT.